There are a few counts of the clone carrying this T cell receptor beta chain. Antigen unknown. As the method for making TCR beta libraries, quantitative 5'-RACE with molecular barcodes was used. TCRdb analysed the 5' RACE reads with MiXCR anew, one entry per CDR3 protein. This table has around 770,000 distinct CDR3 sequences, 15% to 20% appearing once. CDR3 length: 16 amino acids. Trimming stripped 2 bases from V and 3 bases from J, with 16 bases between. The sample comes from a study of CD8 T cells in ankylosing spondylitis. General study findings and limits: The study identified a TCR beta motif of under 10 highly homologous variants that appeared characteristic of ankylosing spondylitis blood. Enrichment of disease-linked clones was reportedly significant in matched ankylosing spondylitis synovial fluid. Disease-linked clones displayed a CD8+ phenotype and appeared relatively rarely in peripheral blood. In reactive arthritis synovial fluid and blood, some motif variants had been reported before.

This TCR came from a male donor with ankylosing spondylitis. Material: blood, either unsorted or a sorted T cell fraction (not recorded which). The J gene is TRBJ1-2, the V gene TRBV12-3 or TRBV12-4; TRBD1 is a possible D gene (5 bases). The CDR3 here is CASSLSLGREHYGYTF. CDR3 in DNA: TGTGCCAGCAGTTTATCGTTGGGCAGGGAGCACTATGGCTACACCTTC.